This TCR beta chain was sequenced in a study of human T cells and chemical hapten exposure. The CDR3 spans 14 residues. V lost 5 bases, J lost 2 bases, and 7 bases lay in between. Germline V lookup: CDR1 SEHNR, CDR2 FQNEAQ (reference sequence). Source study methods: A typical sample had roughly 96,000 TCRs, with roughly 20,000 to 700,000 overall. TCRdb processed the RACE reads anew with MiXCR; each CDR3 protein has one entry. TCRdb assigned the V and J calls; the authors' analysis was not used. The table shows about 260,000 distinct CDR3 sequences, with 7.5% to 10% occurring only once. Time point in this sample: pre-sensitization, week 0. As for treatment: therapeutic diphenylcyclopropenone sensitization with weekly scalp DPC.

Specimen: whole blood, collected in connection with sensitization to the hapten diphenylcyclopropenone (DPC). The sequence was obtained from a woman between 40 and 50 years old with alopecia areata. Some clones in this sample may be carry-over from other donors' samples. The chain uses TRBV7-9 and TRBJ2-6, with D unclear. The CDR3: CASSKGPGANVLTF. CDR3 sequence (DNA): TGTGCCAGCAGCAAGGGCCCTGGGGCCAACGTCCTGACTTTC.